The T cell receptor beta chain under discussion was sequenced for a study of blood T cell repertoires in COVID-19. Study as a whole: Some COVID-19 samples were acute and others convalescent; all came from the United States, Italy and Spain. In each case, the material was cDNA or gDNA derived from T cells, B-cell-depleted T cells, or PBMCs.

Original data processing: Estimated nucleated cell counts came from reference gene primer amplification. The table came from immunoSEQ multiplex PCR; TCRdb's copy has only in-frame clones and leaves some out. V and J calls and clone size are given by that table; D and trimming were obtained from the DNA. The table shows 200,000 to 300,000 clones, with over 75% occurring only once. The CDR3 has 15 residues. Germline assignment: CDR1 SGHAT and CDR2 FQNNGV. V lost 5 bases, J lost 3 bases, and 7 bases stayed unmatched. Sequenced sample: peripheral blood. This rearrangement joins TRBV11-2 to TRBJ2-7; 10 bases align to TRBD2. This clonotype was obtained from a woman younger than 45 with acute or convalescent COVID-19. The DNA for the CDR3 is TGTGCCAGCAGCCCCATCCGGACTAGCGGCTACGAGCAGTACTTC. Its translation is CASSPIRTSGYEQYF.